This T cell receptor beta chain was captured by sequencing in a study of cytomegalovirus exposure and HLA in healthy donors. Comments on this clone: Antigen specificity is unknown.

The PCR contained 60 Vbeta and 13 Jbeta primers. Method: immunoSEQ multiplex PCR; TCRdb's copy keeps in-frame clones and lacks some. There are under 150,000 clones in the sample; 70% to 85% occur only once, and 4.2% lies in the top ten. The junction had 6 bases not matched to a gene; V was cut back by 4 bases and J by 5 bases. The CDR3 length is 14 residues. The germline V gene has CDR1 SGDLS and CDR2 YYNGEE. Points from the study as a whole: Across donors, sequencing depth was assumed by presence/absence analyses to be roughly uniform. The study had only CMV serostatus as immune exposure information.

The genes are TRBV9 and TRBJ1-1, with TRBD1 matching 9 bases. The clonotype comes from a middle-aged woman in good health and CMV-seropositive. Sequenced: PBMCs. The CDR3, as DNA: TGTGCCAGCAGCCCGAGGGACAGGGTTACTGAAGCTTTCTTT. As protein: CASSPRDRVTEAFF.